This T cell receptor beta chain was sequenced for a study of human T cells and chemical hapten exposure. The sample's time point: pre-sensitization, week 0. The sample's treatment: therapeutic diphenylcyclopropenone sensitization with weekly scalp DPC. Prior to each patch test being applied, blood was drawn. Those who donated were patients with alopecia, 18 to 70 years of age, and suitable for DPC. The CDR3 contains 17 residues. J was trimmed by 4 bases and V by 5 bases; bases with no gene match: 14. Germline values: CDR1 MNHEY, CDR2 SVGAGI. During construction of the library, unique molecular identifiers were attached to individual cDNA molecules for quantitative, reproducible TCR counting. Authors' data handling: Counts of TCRs in each sample centred on a median of about 95,000 and extended from about 20,000 to 690,000. Using its own MiXCR run on the RACE reads, TCRdb lists one record per CDR3 protein. The authors' filters were not applied to this entry. The sample yields 95,000 to 100,000 distinct CDR3 sequences, 11% seen once.

This clonotype was observed a few times. The sequencing here drew on whole blood, taken in connection with sensitization to the hapten diphenylcyclopropenone (DPC). The chain employs TRBV6-5 and TRBJ1-5; 7 positions agree with TRBD1. This receptor was identified in a woman aged 55-75 years with alopecia areata. Some clones in this sample may be carry-over from other donors' samples. The CDR3 region has the DNA TGTGCCAGCAGTAGGGGGCCGGGACAGACTTCTAATCAGCCCCAGCATTTT. Residues: CASSRGPGQTSNQPQHF.